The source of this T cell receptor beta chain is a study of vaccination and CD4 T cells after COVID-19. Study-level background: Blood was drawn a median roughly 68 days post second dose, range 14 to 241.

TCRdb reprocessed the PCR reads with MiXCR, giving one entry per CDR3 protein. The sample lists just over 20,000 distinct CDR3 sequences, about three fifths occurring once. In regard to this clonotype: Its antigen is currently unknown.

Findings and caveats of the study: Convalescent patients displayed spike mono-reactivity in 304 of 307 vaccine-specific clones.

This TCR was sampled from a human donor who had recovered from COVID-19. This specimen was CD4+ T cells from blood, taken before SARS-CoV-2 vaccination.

Here the CDR3 reads CAWSITSANTGELFF. DNA of the CDR3: TGTGCCTGGAGTATCACCAGCGCTAACACCGGGGAGCTGTTTTTT. J is TRBJ2-2 and V is TRBV30; D ambiguous. The CDR3 spans 15 residues. Trimming cost V 2 bases and J 2 bases, with 12 bases left between them. Per germline, CDR1 GTSNPN and CDR2 SVGIG (reference sequence).